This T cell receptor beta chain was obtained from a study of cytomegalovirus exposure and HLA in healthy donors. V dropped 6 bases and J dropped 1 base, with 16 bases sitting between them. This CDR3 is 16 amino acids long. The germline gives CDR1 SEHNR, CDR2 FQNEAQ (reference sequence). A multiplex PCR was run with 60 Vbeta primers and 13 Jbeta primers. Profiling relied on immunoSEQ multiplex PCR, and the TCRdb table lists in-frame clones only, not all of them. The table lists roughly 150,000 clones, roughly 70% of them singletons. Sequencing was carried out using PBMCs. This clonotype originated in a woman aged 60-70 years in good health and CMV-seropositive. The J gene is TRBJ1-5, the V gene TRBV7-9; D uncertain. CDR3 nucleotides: TGTGCCAGCAGTTACGACCGAGGAGTCAGCAATCAGCCCCAGCATTTT. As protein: CASSYDRGVSNQPQHF.